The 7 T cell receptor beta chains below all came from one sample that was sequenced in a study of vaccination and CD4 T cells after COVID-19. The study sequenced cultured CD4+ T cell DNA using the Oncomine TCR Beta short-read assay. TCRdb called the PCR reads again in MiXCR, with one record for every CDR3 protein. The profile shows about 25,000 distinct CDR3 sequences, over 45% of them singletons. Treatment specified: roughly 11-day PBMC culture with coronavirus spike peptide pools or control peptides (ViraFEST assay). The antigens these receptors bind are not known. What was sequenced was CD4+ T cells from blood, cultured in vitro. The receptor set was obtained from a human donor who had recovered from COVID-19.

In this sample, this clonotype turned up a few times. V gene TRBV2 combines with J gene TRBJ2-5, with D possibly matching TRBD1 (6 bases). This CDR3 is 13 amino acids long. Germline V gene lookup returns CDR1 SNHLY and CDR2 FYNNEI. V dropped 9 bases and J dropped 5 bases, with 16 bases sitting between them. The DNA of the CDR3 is TGTGCCAGTCACAGGGATATGGGGGAGACCCAGTACTTC. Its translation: CASHRDMGETQYF.

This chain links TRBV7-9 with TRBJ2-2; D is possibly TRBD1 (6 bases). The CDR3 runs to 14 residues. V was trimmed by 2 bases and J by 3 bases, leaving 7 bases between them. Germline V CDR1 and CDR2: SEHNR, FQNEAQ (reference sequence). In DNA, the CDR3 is TGTGCCAGCAGCTTAACAGGGTACACCGGGGAGCTGTTTTTT. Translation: CASSLTGYTGELFF.

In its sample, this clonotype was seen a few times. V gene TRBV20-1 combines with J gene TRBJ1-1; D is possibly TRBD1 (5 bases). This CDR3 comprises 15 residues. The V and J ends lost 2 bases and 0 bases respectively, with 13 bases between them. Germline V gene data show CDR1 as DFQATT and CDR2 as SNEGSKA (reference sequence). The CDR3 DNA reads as TGCAGTGCTAGAACGACCGGGACGGTGAACACTGAAGCTTTCTTT. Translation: CSARTTGTVNTEAFF.

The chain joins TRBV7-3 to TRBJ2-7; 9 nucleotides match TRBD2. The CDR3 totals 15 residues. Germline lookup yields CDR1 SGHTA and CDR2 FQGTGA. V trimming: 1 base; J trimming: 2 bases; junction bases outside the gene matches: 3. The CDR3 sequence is CASSLSGGAPYEQYF. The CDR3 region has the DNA TGTGCCAGCAGCTTAAGCGGGGGGGCCCCCTACGAGCAGTACTTC.

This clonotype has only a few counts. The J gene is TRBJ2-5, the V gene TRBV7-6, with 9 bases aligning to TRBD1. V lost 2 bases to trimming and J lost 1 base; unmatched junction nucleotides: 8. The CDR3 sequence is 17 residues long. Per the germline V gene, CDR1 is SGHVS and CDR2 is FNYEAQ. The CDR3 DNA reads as TGTGCCAGCAGCTTAACGGACAGGGGAGAGGGCCAAGAGACCCAGTACTTC. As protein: CASSLTDRGEGQETQYF.

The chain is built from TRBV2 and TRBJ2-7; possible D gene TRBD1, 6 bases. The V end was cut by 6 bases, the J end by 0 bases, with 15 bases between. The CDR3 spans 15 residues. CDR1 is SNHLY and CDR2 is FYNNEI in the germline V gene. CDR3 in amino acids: CASRPTRDTSYEQYF. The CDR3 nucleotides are TGTGCCAGCAGACCGACCCGGGACACCTCCTACGAGCAGTACTTC.

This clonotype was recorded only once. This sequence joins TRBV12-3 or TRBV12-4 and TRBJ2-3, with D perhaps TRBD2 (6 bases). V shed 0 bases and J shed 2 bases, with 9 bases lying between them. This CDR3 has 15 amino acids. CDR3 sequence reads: CASSLASGFTDTQYF. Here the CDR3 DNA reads TGTGCCAGCAGTTTAGCTAGCGGATTCACAGATACGCAGTATTTT.